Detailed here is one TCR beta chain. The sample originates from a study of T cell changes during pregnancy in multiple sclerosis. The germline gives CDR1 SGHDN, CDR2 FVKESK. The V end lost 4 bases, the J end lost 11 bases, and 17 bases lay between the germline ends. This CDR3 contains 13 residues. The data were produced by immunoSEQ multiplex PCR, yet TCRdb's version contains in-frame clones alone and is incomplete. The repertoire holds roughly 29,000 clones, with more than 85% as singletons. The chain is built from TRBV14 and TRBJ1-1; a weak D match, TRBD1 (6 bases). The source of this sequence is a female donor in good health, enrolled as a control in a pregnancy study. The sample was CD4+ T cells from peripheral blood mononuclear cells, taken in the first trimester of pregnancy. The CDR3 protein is CASSLNLGGLAFF. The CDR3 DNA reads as TGTGCCAGCAGCCTTAACTTAGGGGGATTGGCTTTCTTT.